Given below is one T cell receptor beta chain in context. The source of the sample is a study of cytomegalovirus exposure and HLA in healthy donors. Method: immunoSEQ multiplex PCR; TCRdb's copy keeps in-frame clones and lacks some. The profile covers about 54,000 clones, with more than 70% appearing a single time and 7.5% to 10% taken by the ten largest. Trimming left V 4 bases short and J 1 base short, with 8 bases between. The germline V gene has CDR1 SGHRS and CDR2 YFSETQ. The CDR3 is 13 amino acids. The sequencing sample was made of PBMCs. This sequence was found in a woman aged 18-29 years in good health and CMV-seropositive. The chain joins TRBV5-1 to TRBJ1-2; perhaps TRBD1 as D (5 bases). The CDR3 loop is CASSLDNNYGYTF. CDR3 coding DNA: TGCGCCAGCAGCCTGGACAATAACTATGGCTACACCTTC.